One and the same sample provided the 23 T cell receptor beta chains below, sequenced in a study of early T cells in non-severe SARS-CoV-2 infection. TCRdb processed the 5' RACE reads anew with MiXCR; each CDR3 protein has one entry. This sample yields about 70,000 distinct CDR3 sequences, of which over 8% are seen a single time; around 15% belongs to the top ten. The starting material was whole blood, obtained at baseline. Receptors originate from an adult who was a healthcare worker with PCR-confirmed SARS-CoV-2 infection or an uninfected control (not recorded which).

A word on this clonotype: A read error may explain this, as a much larger clone is one base away. The J gene is TRBJ2-3, the V gene TRBV3-1, with TRBD2 matching 8 bases. Trimming at V came to 6 bases and at J to 0 bases, leaving 2 bases not matched to a gene. The CDR3 extends over 14 amino acids. Germline V lookup: CDR1 LGHDT, CDR2 YNNKEL (reference sequence). The CDR3 loop reads CASRPSGSTDTQYF. As DNA, the CDR3 is TGTGCCAGCAGGCCTAGCGGGAGCACAGATACGCAGTATTTT.

This clonotype was picked up a small number of times. The V gene is TRBV6-2 or TRBV6-3, the J gene TRBJ1-1; unclear D gene. Germline loops: CDR1 MNHEY, CDR2 SVGEGT. The CDR3 loop spans 13 amino acids. The ends were cut back, 2 bases at V and 6 bases at J, with 10 bases in the middle. CDR3 coding DNA: TGTGCCAGCAGTTACCCGGCTATAGCTGAAGCTTTCTTT. Encoded protein: CASSYPAIAEAFF.

This clonotype appeared a few times. The V call is TRBV24-1, the J call TRBJ2-7; 9 positions match TRBD2. Germline V gene data show CDR1 as KGHDR and CDR2 as SFDVKD. CDR3 size: 14 residues. After removal of 5 bases from V and 5 bases from J, the junction contained 6 bases not matched to a gene. DNA of the CDR3: TGTGCCACCAGTGCAGGGACTAGCTACGACGAGCAGTACTTC. Translated, it gives CATSAGTSYDEQYF.

This clonotype showed up many times. The V gene is TRBV7-2, the J gene TRBJ2-1; TRBD2 matches at 9 bases. V was clipped by 0 bases and J by 0 bases; unmatched bases: 12. CDR3 length: 20 amino acids. In germline, CDR1 is SGHTA, CDR2 FQGNSA. The CDR3 DNA follows: TGTGCCAGCAGCTTAGCGCTTTCTAGCGGGACCCCCACCTCCTACAATGAGCAGTTCTTC. It translates to CASSLALSSGTPTSYNEQFF.

The sample holds a few counts of this clonotype. The chain uses TRBV7-9 and TRBJ2-3, with D possibly matching TRBD2 (6 bases). From germline, CDR1 is SEHNR and CDR2 FQNEAQ (reference sequence). The CDR3 loop spans 16 amino acids. Between the trimmed V and J ends, which lost 2 bases and 0 bases, there was a span of 12 bases. The DNA for the CDR3 is TGTGCCAGCAGCTTAAATTCGGCGGGAAGCACAGATACGCAGTATTTT. It codes for CASSLNSAGSTDTQYF.

This clonotype showed up many times. The chain carries TRBV28 and TRBJ1-2; unclear D gene. V shed 4 bases and J shed 4 bases, with 10 bases lying between them. The CDR3 contains 13 residues. The germline gives CDR1 MDHEN, CDR2 SYDVKM. CDR3 DNA sequence: TGTGCCAGCAGTTCCGGGGTGGCCTATGGCTACACCTTC. Translation gives CASSSGVAYGYTF.

This clonotype was seen at least ten times. J is TRBJ2-5 and V is TRBV29-1; TRBD1 is a possible D gene (5 bases). The V end lost 4 bases, the J end lost 5 bases, and 11 bases lay between the germline ends. The germline V gene encodes CDR1 SQVTM and CDR2 ANQGSEA. This CDR3 contains 12 residues. The CDR3 region is CSVAESGETQYF. In nucleotides, the CDR3 is TGCAGCGTTGCCGAGTCAGGGGAGACCCAGTACTTC.

The table lists this clonotype with many counts. The chain has TRBV6-6 and TRBJ1-6; D remains ambiguous. The germline CDR1 and CDR2 sequences are MNHNY and SVGAGI (reference sequence). This CDR3 region has 13 residues. Trimming stripped 5 bases from V and 8 bases from J, with 10 bases between. The CDR3 spells CASSLPRDSPLHF. For the CDR3, the DNA is TGTGCCAGCAGTCTACCTAGGGATTCACCCCTCCACTTT.

The genes are TRBV18 and TRBJ2-1; 8 bases fit TRBD1. J lost 0 bases, V lost 2 bases, and 6 bases had no gene match. This CDR3 is built from 17 residues. CDR1 and CDR2 (germline): KGHSH, LQKENI. CDR3 loop: CASSPMDRARSYNEQFF. Here the CDR3 DNA reads TGTGCCAGCTCACCAATGGACAGGGCACGCTCCTACAATGAGCAGTTCTTC. The variable domain in full, completed from reference TRBV18 and TRBJ2-1, reads NAGVMQNPRHLVRRRGQEARLRCSPMKGHSHVYWYRQLPEEGLKFMVYLQKENIIDESGMPKERFSAEFPKEGPSILRIQQVVRGDSAAYFCASSPMDRARSYNEQFFGPGTRLTVL.

Many counts were recorded for this clonotype. The rearrangement uses TRBV5-1 and TRBJ2-1, with D maybe TRBD1 (5 bases). Trimming took 2 bases from V and 3 from J, leaving 15 bases between them. CDR1 SGHRS and CDR2 YFSETQ come from the germline V gene. This CDR3 has 16 amino acids. This CDR3 is CASSFTQWGGYNEQFF. The CDR3 DNA follows: TGCGCCAGCAGCTTTACCCAATGGGGCGGCTACAATGAGCAGTTCTTC.

This clonotype has only a few counts. This chain joins TRBV14 and TRBJ2-5; maybe TRBD2 (5 bases). Per germline, CDR1 SGHDN and CDR2 FVKESK. Trimming removed 4 bases at V and 5 bases at J, with 11 bases between. This CDR3 has 13 residues. CDR3 residues: CASSRSGRETQYF. CDR3 nucleotide sequence: TGTGCCAGCAGCCGTTCGGGAAGGGAGACCCAGTACTTC.

V and J are TRBV7-6 and TRBJ1-2; D not resolved. The V and J ends lost 4 bases and 5 bases respectively, with 17 bases between them. Germline V gene data show CDR1 as SGHVS and CDR2 as FNYEAQ. This CDR3 contains 15 residues. In nucleotides, the CDR3 is TGTGCCAGCAGCTCAAGAGCCGCTTTACCGTATGGCTACACCTTC. This codes for CASSSRAALPYGYTF.

Ten or more counts support this clonotype. V usage is TRBV19 and J usage is TRBJ2-5; the D call may be TRBD1 or TRBD2 (6 bases each). V lost 5 bases and J 5 bases, leaving 18 bases between the germline ends. Germline CDR1 LNHDA, CDR2 SQIVND (reference sequence). This CDR3 is 15 amino acids long. CDR3: CASSDDGGFGETQYF. In DNA, the CDR3 is TGTGCCAGTAGTGATGACGGGGGCTTCGGGGAGACCCAGTACTTC. Full variable domain (missing parts from reference TRBV19 and TRBJ2-5): DGGITQSPKYLFRKEGQNVTLSCEQNLNHDAMYWYRQDPGQGLRLIYYSQIVNDFQKGDIAEGYSVSREKKESFPLTVTSAQKNPTAFYLCASSDDGGFGETQYFGPGTRLLVL.

This rearrangement joins TRBV29-1 to TRBJ2-4; no clear D gene. This CDR3 spans 14 amino acids. V was pared by 4 bases and J by 0 bases, with 10 bases between. CDR1 is SQVTM and CDR2 is ANQGSEA in the germline V gene. The chain's CDR3 is CSVAADLAKNIQYF. DNA of the CDR3: TGCAGCGTTGCCGCCGACCTAGCCAAAAACATTCAGTACTTC.

This clonotype was counted at least ten times. The gene calls are TRBV6-1 and TRBJ1-4; no clear D gene. V shed 5 bases and J shed 6 bases, with 7 bases lying between them. CDR3 size: 12 residues. CDR1 is MNHNS and CDR2 is SASEGT in the germline V gene. The CDR3 DNA reads TGTGCCAGCAGTTACCCGGATGAAAAACTGTTTTTT. Protein: CASSYPDEKLFF.

This clonotype came up a few times. The rearrangement uses TRBV20-1 and TRBJ2-1; D perhaps matches TRBD2 (5 bases). CDR1 and CDR2 from the germline V gene are DFQATT and SNEGSKA (reference sequence). The CDR3 loop spans 14 amino acids. Trimming took 6 bases from V and 4 from J, leaving 16 bases between them. Written as DNA, the CDR3 is TGCAGTGCCAGAACTAGTTTCGGGTACAATGAGCAGTTCTTC. Its translation is CSARTSFGYNEQFF.

This clonotype has more than one count but fewer than ten. This sequence joins TRBV5-1 and TRBJ1-2, with 9 nucleotides matching TRBD1. CDR1 SGHRS and CDR2 YFSETQ come from the germline V gene. The V and J ends lost 5 bases and 5 bases, in that order; junction bases with no gene match: 22. CDR3 length: 19 residues. As DNA, the CDR3 is TGCGCCAGCAGGTCGGGACAGGGATTACCTTCGGCCCGTTTATATGGCTACACCTTC. It is translated as CASRSGQGLPSARLYGYTF.

This clonotype was seen more than once but under ten times. The chain uses TRBV27 and TRBJ2-7; D is unclear. This CDR3 comprises 13 residues. Germline CDR1 MNHEY, CDR2 SMNVEV (reference sequence). Trimming removed 2 bases at V and 3 bases at J, with 8 bases between. DNA of the CDR3: TGTGCCAGCAGTTTAACACAGAGCTACGAGCAGTACTTC. This encodes CASSLTQSYEQYF.

This clonotype was observed many times. This chain joins TRBV6-5 and TRBJ2-5; D might be TRBD1 or TRBD2, each matching 6 bases. Germline V lookup: CDR1 MNHEY, CDR2 SVGAGI. Trimming cost V 2 bases and J 5 bases, with 12 bases left between them. This CDR3 contains 14 residues. CDR3 coding DNA: TGTGCCAGCAGTTACGTGGGGGGCTCCGAGACCCAGTACTTC. Translating gives CASSYVGGSETQYF.

This clonotype was counted between two and nine times. The V call is TRBV18, the J call TRBJ2-7; D may match TRBD1 or TRBD2 (5 bases each). Trimming took off 3 bases at V and 0 bases at J, with 9 bases between the two ends. This CDR3 region has 14 residues. Germline V CDR1 and CDR2: KGHSH, LQKENI. This CDR3 is CASSPPGASYEQYF. The CDR3 nucleotides read TGTGCCAGCTCACCCCCCGGGGCCTCCTACGAGCAGTACTTC.

This clonotype was counted between two and nine times. The J gene is TRBJ2-3, the V gene TRBV6-5; no definite D call. CDR1 MNHEY and CDR2 SVGAGI come from the germline V gene. This CDR3 region has 18 residues. V was pared by 6 bases and J by 8 bases, with 30 bases between. CDR3 residues: CASSPIPERPKRTGTQYF. The CDR3 nucleotides are TGTGCCAGCAGCCCCATCCCAGAGCGCCCCAAGCGAACGGGTACGCAGTATTTT.

This clonotype was seen a handful of times. The V and J genes are TRBV5-4 and TRBJ2-7, with 8 positions matching TRBD1. The germline V gene has CDR1 SGHNT and CDR2 YYREEE (reference sequence). J lost 1 base, V lost 3 bases, and 6 bases had no gene match. The CDR3 runs to 15 residues. This CDR3 reads CASSSDREGSYEQYF. For the CDR3, the DNA is TGTGCCAGCAGCTCGGACAGGGAAGGGTCCTACGAGCAGTACTTC.

This clonotype was observed at least ten times. The V and J genes are TRBV3-1 and TRBJ2-1, with 9 bases aligning to TRBD2. This CDR3 region has 13 residues. Germline V gene data show CDR1 as LGHDT and CDR2 as YNNKEL (reference sequence). The junction had 6 bases not matched to a gene; V was cut back by 10 bases and J by 5 bases. The CDR3 DNA sequence: TGTGCCACCTTGAGACTAGCGGACAATGAGCAGTTCTTC. It yields the protein CATLRLADNEQFF.